The rows below give T cell receptor beta chains drawn from one sample of a study of OX40 agonist ivuxolimab in advanced cancers. Only in-frame clones appear in the TCRdb table, and some are missing; sequencing was by immunoSEQ multiplex PCR. Of 45,000 to 50,000 clones listed, roughly 78% are singletons. The input for sequencing was CD4+ or CD8+ T cells sorted from blood, taken in a trial of the OX40 agonist ivuxolimab. These receptors were collected from an adult with an advanced solid tumor such as melanoma, head and neck, liver or kidney cancer. The CDR3 runs from the conserved cysteine through the conserved F or W. D genes are given only for firm matches. Not every row has a clone size; where given, it reads once, few, many or a size class.

clone_size	d_call	v_call	j_call	cdr3_aa	cdr3_nt
-	-	TRBV7-9	TRBJ2-7	CASSSGFYEQYF	TGTGCCAGCAGCTCAGGGTTCTACGAGCAGTACTTC
-	-	TRBV30	TRBJ2-5	CAWSVQGTALETQYF	TGTGCCTGGAGTGTACAAGGGACGGCTTTAGAGACCCAGTACTTC
once	-	TRBV25-1	TRBJ2-1	CASQPRGGSYNEQFF	TGTGCCAGCCAGCCTAGGGGGGGTTCCTACAATGAGCAGTTCTTC
few	TRBD1	TRBV5-1	TRBJ1-1	CASSLGTGGEAFF	TGCGCCAGCAGCTTGGGGACAGGCGGTGAAGCTTTCTTT
-	-	TRBV5-6	TRBJ1-2	CASSLSPEVNYGYTF	TGTGCCAGCAGCTTAAGCCCAGAAGTTAACTATGGCTACACCTTC
-	-	TRBV5-6	TRBJ1-1	CASSLDRHTEAFF	TGTGCCAGCAGCTTGGACAGACACACTGAAGCTTTCTTT
-	-	TRBV18	TRBJ1-5	CASSNTGLGNQPQHF	TGTGCCAGCTCAAACACAGGGTTAGGCAATCAGCCCCAGCATTTT
-	-	TRBV5-5	TRBJ2-3	CASSLDGAYTDTQYF	TGTGCCAGCAGCCTTGACGGGGCCTACACAGATACGCAGTATTTT
-	-	TRBV5-1	TRBJ1-6	CASSLALGGSNSPLHF	TGCGCCAGCAGCTTGGCGCTGGGGGGATCTAATTCACCCCTCCACTTT
-	TRBD1	TRBV10-3	TRBJ1-5	CAVGTESQPQHF	TGTGCCGTCGGGACAGAGAGTCAGCCCCAGCATTTT
-	TRBD1	TRBV9	TRBJ1-5	CASSRTGISQPQHF	TGTGCCAGCAGCCGGACAGGGATTAGTCAGCCCCAGCATTTT
-	-	TRBV19	TRBJ1-2	CASRTARNGYTF	TGTGCCAGTAGGACAGCTAGGAATGGCTACACCTTC
-	-	TRBV7-9	TRBJ2-2	CASSLRPGLSTNTGELFF	TGTGCCAGCAGCTTAAGACCAGGCCTAAGCACGAACACCGGGGAGCTGTTTTTT
-	-	TRBV9	TRBJ2-3	CASSVGLPSTDTQYF	TGTGCCAGCAGCGTAGGGCTGCCTAGCACAGATACGCAGTATTTT
-	TRBD1	TRBV7-6	TRBJ2-1	CASSRGQAEYNEQFF	TGTGCCAGCAGCCGGGGACAGGCCGAATACAATGAGCAGTTCTTC
-	-	TRBV6-5	TRBJ2-7	CASSTGTSYEQYF	TGTGCCAGCAGTACCGGGACCTCCTACGAGCAGTACTTC
-	-	TRBV6-6	TRBJ2-2	CASSYSLTTTGELFF	TGTGCCAGCAGTTACTCGCTAACTACCACCGGGGAGCTGTTTTTT
-	-	TRBV19	TRBJ1-5	CASSISWGANQPQHF	TGTGCCAGTAGTATATCGTGGGGTGCCAATCAGCCCCAGCATTTT